One and the same sample provided the 17 T cell receptor beta chains below, sequenced in a study of blood T cell repertoires in COVID-19. The repertoire was sequenced with immunoSEQ multiplex PCR; TCRdb's copy has only in-frame clones and lacks some. The table records some 58,000 clones, approximately 90% of them present only once. Sequencing was performed on peripheral blood. The receptor set was obtained from a middle-aged man with acute or convalescent COVID-19.

V usage is TRBV30 and J usage is TRBJ1-5; D is ambiguous. The germline V gene has CDR1 GTSNPN and CDR2 SVGIG (reference sequence). V was pared by 0 bases and J by 7 bases, with 10 bases between. The CDR3 contains 13 residues. The CDR3 nucleotides are TGTGCCTGGAGTGTACGGGGTGGGCAGCCCCAGCATTTT. Protein product: CAWSVRGGQPQHF.

J is TRBJ2-1 and V is TRBV25-1, with 7 positions matching TRBD2. CDR1 is MGHDK, CDR2 SYGVNS, per germline. With V trimmed by 6 bases and J by 0 bases, 5 bases remained unmatched. The CDR3 has 15 amino acids. The CDR3 loop is CASRGGLVSYNEQFF. For the CDR3, the DNA is TGTGCCAGCAGGGGTGGACTAGTCTCCTACAATGAGCAGTTCTTC. The full variable domain, completed using reference TRBV25-1 and TRBJ2-1, is EADIYQTPRYLVIGTGKKITLECSQTMGHDKMYWYQQDPGMELHLIHYSYGVNSTEKGDLSSESTVSRIRTEHFPLTLESARPSHTSQYLCASRGGLVSYNEQFFGPGTRLTVL.

The rearrangement links TRBV27 to TRBJ2-1; 12 bases are shared with TRBD2. The CDR3 length is 16 residues. The germline V gene has CDR1 MNHEY and CDR2 SMNVEV (reference sequence). V lost 5 bases and J lost 9; bases outside the gene matches: 11. CDR3 amino acids: CASSTPTSGSKGEQFF. CDR3 sequence (DNA): TGTGCCAGCAGTACGCCGACTAGCGGGAGTAAGGGTGAGCAGTTCTTC.

A few counts support this clone. V and J are TRBV7-3 and TRBJ2-1; a possible D gene is TRBD1 (6 bases). CDR3 size: 12 residues. Deletions cut 5 bases from V and 11 bases from J, with 13 bases between. Per the germline V gene, CDR1 is SGHTA and CDR2 is FQGTGA. CDR3 DNA: TGTGCCAGCAGCACAGGGACCGCCAAGCAGTTCTTC. Protein: CASSTGTAKQFF.

This clone was found a few times. The rearrangement joins TRBV10-3 to TRBJ1-2; 8 bases are a match to TRBD1. CDR1 ENHRY and CDR2 SYGVKD come from the germline V gene. There are 14 residues in the CDR3. After removal of 2 bases from V and 6 bases from J, the junction contained 5 bases not matched to a gene. CDR3 in amino acids: CAISETGGANGYTF. As DNA, the CDR3 is TGTGCCATCAGTGAGACAGGGGGAGCTAATGGCTACACCTTC.

V gene TRBV29-1 combines with J gene TRBJ2-2, with TRBD2 identical over 14 bases. The V segment lost 3 bases and the J segment 8 bases; nucleotides outside the gene matches: 2. The CDR3 is 14 amino acids. From germline, CDR1 is SQVTM and CDR2 ANQGSEA. Here the CDR3 reads CSVETSGRAGELFF. CDR3 DNA: TGCAGCGTTGAGACTAGCGGGAGGGCAGGGGAGCTGTTTTTT.

The rearrangement links TRBV7-2 to TRBJ2-1, with D tentatively TRBD2 (6 bases). V was trimmed by 5 bases and J by 1 base, leaving 15 bases between them. This CDR3 has 16 residues. Germline V gene data show CDR1 as SGHTA and CDR2 as FQGNSA. DNA for the CDR3: TGTGCCAGCAGCGCCCCCGGGAGCATATCCTACAATGAGCAGTTCTTC. Its translation is CASSAPGSISYNEQFF. Full variable domain (rest looked up from reference TRBV7-2 and TRBJ2-1): GAGVSQSPSNKVTEKGKDVELRCDPISGHTALYWYRQSLGQGLEFLIYFQGNSAPDKSGLPSDRFSAERTGGSVSTLTIQRTQQEDSAVYLCASSAPGSISYNEQFFGPGTRLTVL.

The chain employs TRBV6-5 and TRBJ1-1; D gene uncertain. CDR3 length equals 16 residues. Germline V lookup: CDR1 MNHEY, CDR2 SVGAGI. V lost 0 bases and J 3 bases, leaving 14 bases between the germline ends. DNA of the CDR3: TGTGCCAGCAGTTACTCCCTGACAAGGCAGGACACTGAAGCTTTCTTT. It specifies CASSYSLTRQDTEAFF.

This chain links TRBV5-1 with TRBJ2-1; tentative D call: TRBD1 (5 bases). From germline, CDR1 is SGHRS and CDR2 YFSETQ. The CDR3 length is 14 residues. V lost 2 bases and J lost 3, with 9 bases in between. The CDR3 loop reads CASSLQEFYNEQFF. The CDR3 nucleotides read TGCGCCAGCAGCTTACAGGAGTTCTACAATGAGCAGTTCTTC. The whole variable domain, filled in from reference TRBV5-1 and TRBJ2-1, reads KAGVTQTPRYLIKTRGQQVTLSCSPISGHRSVSWYQQTPGQGLQFLFEYFSETQRNKGNFPGRFSGRQFSNSRSEMNVSTLELGDSALYLCASSLQEFYNEQFFGPGTRLTVL.

The J gene is TRBJ2-2, the V gene TRBV24-1, with TRBD2 matching over 9 bases. Per germline, CDR1 KGHDR and CDR2 SFDVKD. The ends lost 6 bases at V and 5 bases at J; junction bases unmatched: 9. The CDR3 totals 16 residues. The CDR3: CATSTRVAGVTGELFF. The CDR3 nucleotides are TGTGCCACCAGTACAAGGGTAGCGGGAGTTACCGGGGAGCTGTTTTTT.

CDR3 sequence: CASSSIDNEQFF. The DNA of the CDR3 is TGTGCCAGCAGTTCTATCGACAATGAGCAGTTCTTC. The chain uses TRBV5-8 and TRBJ2-1, with no clear D. The V end was cut by 5 bases, the J end by 5 bases, with 8 bases between. The V gene's germline CDR1 is SGHTS and CDR2 YDEGEE. This CDR3 is 12 amino acids long.

The CDR3 reads CASSLAEGGASYNEQFF. DNA of the CDR3: TGCGCCAGCAGCTTGGCTGAGGGTGGAGCTTCCTACAATGAGCAGTTCTTC. This rearrangement joins TRBV5-1 to TRBJ2-1; D may be TRBD2 (5 bases). Germline CDR1 and CDR2: SGHRS and YFSETQ. The CDR3 is made up of 17 amino acids. Between the trimmed V and J ends, which lost 0 bases and 1 base, there was a span of 14 bases.

The CDR3 reads CASSMWQLNSPLHF. In DNA form, the CDR3 reads TGTGCCAGTAGTATGTGGCAGTTGAATTCACCCCTCCACTTT. The genes are TRBV19 and TRBJ1-6; D gene ambiguous. V was shortened by 3 bases and J by 7 bases, with 10 bases between the two germline ends. The CDR3 totals 14 residues. Germline V gene lookup returns CDR1 LNHDA and CDR2 SQIVND (reference sequence).

The chain joins TRBV3-1 (or the pseudogene TRBV3-2) to TRBJ1-1, with D uncertain. This CDR3 region has 12 residues. Germline V gene lookup returns CDR1 LGHDT and CDR2 YNNKEL (reference sequence). V was shortened by 4 bases and J by 3 bases, with 6 bases between the two germline ends. The CDR3 DNA reads as TGTGCCAGCAGCCCCGCGGACACTGAAGCTTTCTTT. The encoded protein is CASSPADTEAFF.

V and J are TRBV30 and TRBJ2-1; 8 bases are shared with TRBD2. This CDR3 contains 16 residues. Germline V gene sequence: CDR1 GTSNPN, CDR2 SVGIG (reference sequence). The V gene end was trimmed by 1 base and the J gene end by 12 bases; junction bases not matched to a gene: 17. CDR3 loop: CAWSESRGVGTFWQFF. CDR3 DNA: TGTGCCTGGAGTGAATCGCGGGGGGTGGGGACCTTTTGGCAGTTCTTC.

This clone was observed once. The gene calls are TRBV11-2 and TRBJ2-2; TRBD2 aligns across 14 bases. Trimming removed 4 bases from V and 7 bases from J; junction bases left unmatched: 11. The CDR3 covers 18 residues. The germline CDR1 and CDR2 sequences are SGHAT and FQNNGV. This CDR3 reads CASSSRLAGGPSGGELFF. The DNA of the CDR3 is TGTGCCAGCAGCTCCAGACTAGCGGGAGGGCCATCGGGCGGGGAGCTGTTTTTT.

CDR3 in amino acids: CASSEPRPSGSRQFF. CDR3 nucleotides: TGTGCCAGCAGTGAACCCCGTCCTAGCGGCTCCCGGCAGTTCTTC. V is TRBV6-1 and J is TRBJ2-1; 7 bases agree with TRBD2. The CDR3 covers 15 residues. Germline V CDR1 and CDR2: MNHNS, SASEGT. V shed 2 bases, J shed 12 bases, and the junction held 13 bases outside the gene matches.